Below are 20 T cell receptor beta chains sequenced from a single sample in a study of blood T cell repertoires in COVID-19. Sequencing used immunoSEQ multiplex PCR; TCRdb keeps in-frame clones, though not all of them. Of approximately 260,000 clones listed, 70% to 90% are singletons. Sequencing was performed on peripheral blood. Every receptor here comes from a woman in her thirties or forties with acute or convalescent COVID-19.

This clone showed up just a few times. The V gene is TRBV6-1, the J gene TRBJ1-3; unclear D gene. CDR3 length: 14 amino acids. Germline-derived CDR1 and CDR2 are MNHNS and SASEGT. V gave up 2 bases and J gave up 4 bases, with 9 bases separating them. Here the CDR3 reads CASSEQDGGNTIYF. DNA of the CDR3: TGTGCCAGCAGTGAACAGGATGGAGGAAACACCATATATTTT.

This chain connects TRBV30 to TRBJ1-5; D unresolved. The CDR3 is 12 amino acids. Per the germline V gene, CDR1 is GTSNPN and CDR2 is SVGIG (reference sequence). V lost 3 bases to trimming and J lost 4 bases, with 7 bases between them. The CDR3 region is CAWRGGNQPQHF. CDR3 nucleotides: TGTGCCTGGAGAGGAGGGAATCAGCCCCAGCATTTT.

V and J are TRBV2 and TRBJ1-2, with 7 nucleotides matching TRBD1. The junction had 5 bases not matched to a gene; V was cut back by 6 bases and J by 4 bases. This CDR3 contains 13 residues. Per the germline V gene, CDR1 is SNHLY and CDR2 is FYNNEI. Here the CDR3 DNA reads TGTGCCAGCAGAACAGGGGTGGCCTATGGCTACACCTTC. Translation gives CASRTGVAYGYTF. Full variable domain (outside the CDR3, taken from reference TRBV2 and TRBJ1-2): EPEVTQTPSHQVTQMGQEVILRCVPISNHLYFYWYRQILGQKVEFLVSFYNNEISEKSEIFDDQFSVERPDGSNFTLKIRSTKLEDSAMYFCASRTGVAYGYTFGSGTRLTVV.

This clone was observed once. The rearrangement joins TRBV10-3 to TRBJ1-2; D gene ambiguous. V was shortened by 4 bases and J by 2 bases, with 8 bases between the two germline ends. Germline CDR1 is ENHRY and CDR2 is SYGVKD. The CDR3 is 13 residues long. CDR3: CAISAAGNYGYTF. DNA of the CDR3: TGTGCCATCAGTGCGGCAGGCAACTATGGCTACACCTTC.

Written as DNA, the CDR3 is TGTGCCAGCTCACCACTGGGACAGGGGTTTGAAGCTTTCTTT. As protein: CASSPLGQGFEAFF. The chain carries TRBV18 and TRBJ1-1; 10 bases align to TRBD1. The CDR3 sequence is 14 residues long. Germline CDR1 reads KGHSH; CDR2 reads LQKENI. The trim removed 1 base at V and 7 bases at J, leaving 3 bases unmatched.

The V gene is TRBV9, the J gene TRBJ1-1; D is perhaps TRBD1 (6 bases). V was shortened by 4 bases and J by 5 bases, with 15 bases between the two germline ends. Germline loops: CDR1 SGDLS, CDR2 YYNGEE. CDR3 length equals 14 residues. The CDR3 sequence: CASSRISGATEAFF. In nucleotides, the CDR3 is TGTGCCAGCAGCCGAATTTCAGGGGCAACTGAAGCTTTCTTT.

The chain employs TRBV10-2 and TRBJ2-5; D is perhaps TRBD1 (5 bases). CDR1 is WSHSY, CDR2 SAAADI, per germline. The CDR3 is 15 amino acids. Trimming cost V 7 bases and J 4 bases, with 19 bases left between them. CDR3 in DNA: TGCGCCAGCACCTCGCGCAGGGAAATAGCAGAGACCCAGTACTTC. As protein: CASTSRREIAETQYF.

The chain uses TRBV10-2 and TRBJ1-5; D uncertain. Germline V gene sequence: CDR1 WSHSY, CDR2 SAAADI. CDR3 size: 11 residues. Trimming left V 3 bases short and J 9 bases short, with 6 bases between. CDR3 residues: CASSDTGPQHF. CDR3 DNA: TGCGCCAGCAGTGACACGGGGCCCCAGCATTTT.

The V call is TRBV5-6, the J call TRBJ1-2, with TRBD1 identical over 7 bases. The CDR3 has 11 amino acids. CDR1 and CDR2 from the germline V gene are SGHDT and YYEEEE. The junction had 4 bases not matched to a gene; V was cut back by 0 bases and J by 14 bases. The CDR3 here is CASSLAEDRTF. CDR3 DNA sequence: TGTGCCAGCAGCTTGGCCGAGGACAGGACCTTC.

The chain carries TRBV7-9 and TRBJ2-3, with a weak D call TRBD2 (6 bases). CDR3 length: 15 residues. Germline lookup yields CDR1 SEHNR and CDR2 FQNEAQ (reference sequence). V gave up 7 bases and J gave up 2 bases, with 16 bases separating them. CDR3 in DNA: TGTGCCAGCACCAAGCCCGCGGGGCCCACAGATACGCAGTATTTT. Its translation is CASTKPAGPTDTQYF.

The rearrangement joins TRBV7-9 to TRBJ2-3; 9 nucleotides match TRBD1. Unmatched junction bases numbered 5, after V lost 3 bases and J lost 4 bases. Per the germline V gene, CDR1 is SEHNR and CDR2 is FQNEAQ (reference sequence). The CDR3 contains 15 residues. CDR3 protein: CASSFSDRGADTQYF. CDR3 nucleotide sequence: TGTGCCAGCAGCTTTTCGGACAGGGGAGCAGATACGCAGTATTTT. Using reference TRBV7-9 and TRBJ2-3 for the parts outside the CDR3, the full variable domain is DTGVSQNPRHKITKRGQNVTFRCDPISEHNRLYWYRQTLGQGPEFLTYFQNEAQLEKSRLLSDRFSAERPKGSFSTLEIQRTEQGDSAMYLCASSFSDRGADTQYFGPGTRLTVL.

The V and J genes are TRBV14 and TRBJ2-3; a weak D match, TRBD2 (5 bases). This CDR3 has 14 amino acids. The germline CDR1 and CDR2 sequences are SGHDN and FVKESK. The V end lost 1 base, the J end lost 5 bases, and 10 bases lay between the germline ends. In nucleotides, the CDR3 is TGTGCCAGCAGCCAAGTGTCCCGGGGAGATACGCAGTATTTT. Translating it yields CASSQVSRGDTQYF.

The J gene is TRBJ2-2, the V gene TRBV30, with D possibly TRBD2 on 6 matching bases. Germline CDR1 and CDR2: GTSNPN and SVGIG (reference sequence). The CDR3 runs to 16 residues. V lost 5 bases to trimming and J lost 4 bases, with 20 bases between them. The CDR3, as DNA: TGTGCCTGGGCTACGAAGGAGGGTAGGGGCACCGGGGAGCTGTTTTTT. Translating gives CAWATKEGRGTGELFF. The full variable domain, rest sourced from reference TRBV30 and TRBJ2-2, is SQTIHQWPATLVQPVGSPLSLECTVEGTSNPNLYWYRQAAGRGLQLLFYSVGIGQISSEVPQNLSASRPQDRQFILSSKKLLLSDSGFYLCAWATKEGRGTGELFFGEGSRLTVL.

This chain links TRBV3-1 (or the pseudogene TRBV3-2) with TRBJ2-1, with 8 nucleotides matching TRBD1. The V gene end was trimmed by 4 bases and the J gene end by 7 bases; junction bases not matched to a gene: 6. Germline V gene data show CDR1 as LGHDT and CDR2 as YNNKEL (reference sequence). The CDR3 is 14 amino acids. The CDR3 region has the DNA TGTGCCAGCAGCCGACCTGACAGGGGTAATGAGCAGTTCTTC. Protein sequence: CASSRPDRGNEQFF.

The chain uses TRBV6-5 and TRBJ1-1; D remains ambiguous. CDR1 and CDR2 from the germline V gene are MNHEY and SVGAGI. Trimming removed 8 bases at V and 1 base at J, with 5 bases between. This CDR3 contains 11 residues. The CDR3 sequence: CASVRNTEAFF. The DNA for the CDR3 is TGTGCCAGCGTTCGGAACACTGAAGCTTTCTTT.

The gene calls are TRBV5-6 and TRBJ2-2, with 9 bases matching TRBD1. CDR3 size: 16 residues. Germline V CDR1 and CDR2: SGHDT, YYEEEE. The ends lost 1 base at V and 3 bases at J; junction bases unmatched: 4. In nucleotides, the CDR3 is TGTGCCAGCAGCTTGTTTGGGACAGGGCACACCGGGGAGCTGTTTTTT. Translation gives CASSLFGTGHTGELFF.

The chain is built from TRBV5-6 and TRBJ2-7; 10 bases are a match to TRBD1. The CDR3 is 14 amino acids. Per the germline V gene, CDR1 is SGHDT and CDR2 is YYEEEE. J lost 2 bases, V lost 2 bases, and 1 base had no gene match. CDR3 coding DNA: TGTGCCAGCAGCTTCGGGACAGGGGCCTACGAGCAGTACGTC. Translated: CASSFGTGAYEQYV.

The chain carries TRBV11-2 and TRBJ1-2, with 7 bases matching TRBD1. CDR1 SGHAT and CDR2 FQNNGV come from the germline V gene. The V segment lost 5 bases and the J segment 7 bases; nucleotides outside the gene matches: 13. The CDR3 has 15 residues. CDR3 coding DNA: TGTGCCAGCAGCATTGGGACAGCGAGGCAAGGTGGCTACACCTTC. Its translation: CASSIGTARQGGYTF.

The chain links TRBV4-1 to TRBJ1-1; the match to TRBD1 covers 8 bases. Germline CDR1 reads MGHRA; CDR2 reads YSYEKL. This CDR3 spans 17 amino acids. J was trimmed by 0 bases and V by 4 bases; bases with no gene match: 10. The CDR3 region has the DNA TGCGCCAGCAGCCCCCCCCCGAGACAGGGGTTGAACACTGAAGCTTTCTTT. Translation: CASSPPPRQGLNTEAFF.

This sequence joins TRBV12-2 and TRBJ1-1; TRBD1 is the table's D call and was not checked against the DNA. TRBV12-2 is noted as a pseudogene. This CDR3 has 17 amino acids. The CDR3 nucleotides are TGTGCAAGTCGCTTGATCTCCTCCGGGACAGGGCACACTGAAGCTTTCTTT. As protein: CASRLISSGTGHTEAFF.